The following is a T cell receptor beta chain sequence with its context. Antigen specificity is unknown. The data originate from a study of T-cell reconstitution after alpha-beta-depleted transplantation in children. General study findings and limits: About two months after transplant, alpha-beta T cells reportedly came from several hundred expanded graft clones. Surviving recipient cells, namely T cells and thymic progenitors, were the source of high day-60 TCRbeta diversity in some patients.

Using unique molecular identifiers, the investigators prepared the TCRbeta library. TCRdb re-derived calls from the PCR reads in MiXCR, one entry per CDR3 protein. The table records about 470,000 distinct CDR3 sequences, roughly 44% of them present only once. The material sequenced was PBMCs, taken before TCRalphabeta/CD19-depleted stem cell transplant. The sequence derives from a girl aged 2 to 9 with aplastic anemia, due to receive a stem cell transplant.

Here the CDR3 reads CASSSSGLAKTDTQYF. For the CDR3, the DNA is TGTGCCAGCAGTTCATCGGGACTAGCAAAAACAGATACGCAGTATTTT. The chain uses TRBV28 and TRBJ2-3; the match to TRBD2 covers 9 bases. CDR1 MDHEN and CDR2 SYDVKM come from the germline V gene. The CDR3 spans 16 residues. V gave up 4 bases and J gave up 3 bases; unmatched junction bases: 8.